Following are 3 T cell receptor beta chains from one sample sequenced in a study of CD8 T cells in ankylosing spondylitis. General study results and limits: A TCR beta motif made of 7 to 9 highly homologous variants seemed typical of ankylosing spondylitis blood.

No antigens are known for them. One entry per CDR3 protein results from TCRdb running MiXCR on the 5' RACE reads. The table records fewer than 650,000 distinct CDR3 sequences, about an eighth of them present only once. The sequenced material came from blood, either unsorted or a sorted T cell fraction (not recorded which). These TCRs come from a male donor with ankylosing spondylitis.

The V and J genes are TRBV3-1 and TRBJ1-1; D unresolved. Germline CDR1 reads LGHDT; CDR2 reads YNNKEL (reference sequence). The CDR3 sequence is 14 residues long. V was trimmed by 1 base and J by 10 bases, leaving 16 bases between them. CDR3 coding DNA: TGTGCCAGCAGCCAAGCGGGAGGCTACAAGCCAGCTTTCTTT. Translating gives CASSQAGGYKPAFF.

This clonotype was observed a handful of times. Here the CDR3 DNA reads TGTGCCAGCAGACCAGGGGTCTATGGCTACACCTTC. This encodes CASRPGVYGYTF. This chain uses TRBV12-3 or TRBV12-4 with TRBJ1-2, with D perhaps TRBD1 (6 bases). The CDR3 runs 12 residues. Trimming removed 6 bases from V and 4 bases from J, with 9 bases in between.

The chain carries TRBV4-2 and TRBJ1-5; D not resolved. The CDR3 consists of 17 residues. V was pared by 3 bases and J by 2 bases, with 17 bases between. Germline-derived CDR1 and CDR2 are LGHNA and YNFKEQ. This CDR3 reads CASSHDPGGGGNQPQHF. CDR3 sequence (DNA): TGTGCCAGCAGCCACGACCCCGGAGGTGGTGGCAATCAGCCCCAGCATTTT.